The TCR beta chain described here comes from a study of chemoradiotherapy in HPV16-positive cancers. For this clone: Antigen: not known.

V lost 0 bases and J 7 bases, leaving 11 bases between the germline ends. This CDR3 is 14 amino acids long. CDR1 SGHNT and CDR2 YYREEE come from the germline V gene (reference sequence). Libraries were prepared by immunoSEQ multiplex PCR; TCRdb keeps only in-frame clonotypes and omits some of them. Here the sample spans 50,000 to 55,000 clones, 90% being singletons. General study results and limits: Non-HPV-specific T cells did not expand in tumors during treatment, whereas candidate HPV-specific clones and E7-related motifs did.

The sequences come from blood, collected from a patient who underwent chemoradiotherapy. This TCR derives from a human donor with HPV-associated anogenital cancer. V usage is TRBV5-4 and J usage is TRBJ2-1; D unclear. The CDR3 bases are TGTGCCAGCAGCTTGGAAGTCTGGGATAATGAGCAGTTCTTC. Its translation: CASSLEVWDNEQFF.